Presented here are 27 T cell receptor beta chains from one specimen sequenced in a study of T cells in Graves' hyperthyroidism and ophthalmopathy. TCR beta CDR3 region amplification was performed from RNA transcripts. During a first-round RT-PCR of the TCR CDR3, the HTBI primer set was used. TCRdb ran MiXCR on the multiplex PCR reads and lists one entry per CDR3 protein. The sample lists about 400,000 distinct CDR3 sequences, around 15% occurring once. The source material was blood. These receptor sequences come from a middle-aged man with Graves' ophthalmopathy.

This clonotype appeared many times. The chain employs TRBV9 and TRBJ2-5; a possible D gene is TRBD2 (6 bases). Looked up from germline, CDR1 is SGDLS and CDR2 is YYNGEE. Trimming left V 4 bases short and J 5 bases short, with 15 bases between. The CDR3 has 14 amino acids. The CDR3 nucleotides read TGTGCCAGCAGCTACGGTCGTGGGGGGGAGACCCAGTACTTC. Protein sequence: CASSYGRGGETQYF.

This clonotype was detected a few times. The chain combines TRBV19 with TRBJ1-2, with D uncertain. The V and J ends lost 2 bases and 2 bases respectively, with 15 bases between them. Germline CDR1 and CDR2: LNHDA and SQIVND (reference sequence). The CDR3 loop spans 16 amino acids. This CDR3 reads CASSIPEQWGNYGYTF. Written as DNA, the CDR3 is TGTGCCAGTAGTATACCGGAGCAGTGGGGAAACTATGGCTACACCTTC.

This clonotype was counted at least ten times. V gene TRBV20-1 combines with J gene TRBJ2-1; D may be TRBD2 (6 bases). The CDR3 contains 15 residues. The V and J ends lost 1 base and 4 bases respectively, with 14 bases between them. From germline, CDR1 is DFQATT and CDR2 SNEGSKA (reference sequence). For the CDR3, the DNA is TGCAGTGCTAGAGTTTACGGGAGCGCGTACAATGAGCAGTTCTTC. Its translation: CSARVYGSAYNEQFF.

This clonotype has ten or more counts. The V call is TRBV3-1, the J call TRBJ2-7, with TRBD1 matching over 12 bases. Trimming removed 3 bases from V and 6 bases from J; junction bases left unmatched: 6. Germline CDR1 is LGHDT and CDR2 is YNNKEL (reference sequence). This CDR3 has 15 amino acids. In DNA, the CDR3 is TGTGCCAGCAGCCACGCGGGGACAGGGGGCCGCGAGCAGTACTTC. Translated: CASSHAGTGGREQYF.

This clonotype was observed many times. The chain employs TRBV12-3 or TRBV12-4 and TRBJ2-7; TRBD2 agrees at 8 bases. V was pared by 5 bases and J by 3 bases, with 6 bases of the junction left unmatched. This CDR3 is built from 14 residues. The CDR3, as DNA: TGTGCCAGCAGTAAAGGCGGGGGGCTCTACGAGCAGTACTTC. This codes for CASSKGGGLYEQYF.

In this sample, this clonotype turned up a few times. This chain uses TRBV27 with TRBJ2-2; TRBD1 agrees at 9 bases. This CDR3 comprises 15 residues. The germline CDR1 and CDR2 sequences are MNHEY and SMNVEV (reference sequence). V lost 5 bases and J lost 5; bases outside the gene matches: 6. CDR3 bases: TGTGCCAGCAGTACGCGGGACAGGGTGACCGGGGAGCTGTTTTTT. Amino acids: CASSTRDRVTGELFF.

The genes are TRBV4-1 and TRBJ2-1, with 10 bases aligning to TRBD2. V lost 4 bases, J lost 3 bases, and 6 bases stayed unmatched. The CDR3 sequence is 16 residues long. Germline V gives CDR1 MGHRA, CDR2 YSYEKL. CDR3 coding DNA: TGCGCCAGCAGCCCCGAGGCTAGCGGGAGCTACAATGAGCAGTTCTTC. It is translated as CASSPEASGSYNEQFF.

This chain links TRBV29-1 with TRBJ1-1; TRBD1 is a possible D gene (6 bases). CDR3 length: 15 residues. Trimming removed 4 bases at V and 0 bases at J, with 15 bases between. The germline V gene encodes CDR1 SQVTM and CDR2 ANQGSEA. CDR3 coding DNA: TGCAGCGTTGGCCCGGGACACCGAATGAACACTGAAGCTTTCTTT. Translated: CSVGPGHRMNTEAFF.

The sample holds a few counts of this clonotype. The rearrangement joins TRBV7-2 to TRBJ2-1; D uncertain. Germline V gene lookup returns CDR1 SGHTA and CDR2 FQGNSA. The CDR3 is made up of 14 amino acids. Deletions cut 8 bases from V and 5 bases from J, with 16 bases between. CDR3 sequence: CASGVYGAHNEQFF. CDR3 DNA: TGTGCCAGCGGCGTTTACGGCGCCCACAATGAGCAGTTCTTC.

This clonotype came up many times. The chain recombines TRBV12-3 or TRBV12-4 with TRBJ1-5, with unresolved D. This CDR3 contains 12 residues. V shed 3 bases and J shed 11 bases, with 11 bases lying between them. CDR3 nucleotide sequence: TGTGCCAGCAGTTTCGGTTCGGGCTCCCAGCATTTT. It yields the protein CASSFGSGSQHF.

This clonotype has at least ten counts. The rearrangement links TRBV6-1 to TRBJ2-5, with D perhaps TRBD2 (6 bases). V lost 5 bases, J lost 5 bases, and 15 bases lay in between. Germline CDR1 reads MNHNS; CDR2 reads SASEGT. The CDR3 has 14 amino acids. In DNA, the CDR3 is TGTGCCAGCAGTCCGGTCGGGGGAGTGGAGACCCAGTACTTC. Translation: CASSPVGGVETQYF.

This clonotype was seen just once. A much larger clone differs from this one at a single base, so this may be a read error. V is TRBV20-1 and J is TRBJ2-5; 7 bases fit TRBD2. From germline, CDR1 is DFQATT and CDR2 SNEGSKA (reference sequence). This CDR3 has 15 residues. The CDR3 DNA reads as TGCAGTGCTTCAACCAGCGGGGTGTCCCAAAAGACCCAGTACTTC. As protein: CSASTSGVSQKTQYF.

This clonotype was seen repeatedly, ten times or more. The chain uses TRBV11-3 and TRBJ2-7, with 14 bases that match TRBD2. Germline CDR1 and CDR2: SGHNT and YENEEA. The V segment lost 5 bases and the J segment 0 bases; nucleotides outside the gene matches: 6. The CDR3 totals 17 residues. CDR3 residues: CASSPGTSGGSSYEQYF. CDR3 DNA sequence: TGTGCCAGCAGCCCCGGGACTAGCGGGGGTAGCTCCTACGAGCAGTACTTC.

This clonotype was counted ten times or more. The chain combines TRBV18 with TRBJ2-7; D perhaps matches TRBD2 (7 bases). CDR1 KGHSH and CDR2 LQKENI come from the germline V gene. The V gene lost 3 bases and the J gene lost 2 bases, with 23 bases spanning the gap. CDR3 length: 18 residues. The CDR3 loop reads CASSPPDRRRGATYEQYF. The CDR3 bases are TGTGCCAGCTCACCCCCTGACCGTCGACGGGGGGCCACCTACGAGCAGTACTTC.

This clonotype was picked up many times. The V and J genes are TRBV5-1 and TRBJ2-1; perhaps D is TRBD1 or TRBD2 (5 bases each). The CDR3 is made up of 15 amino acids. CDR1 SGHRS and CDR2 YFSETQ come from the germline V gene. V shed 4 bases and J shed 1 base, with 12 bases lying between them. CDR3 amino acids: CASSVGTLSYNEQFF. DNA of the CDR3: TGCGCCAGCAGCGTTGGGACCCTTTCCTACAATGAGCAGTTCTTC.

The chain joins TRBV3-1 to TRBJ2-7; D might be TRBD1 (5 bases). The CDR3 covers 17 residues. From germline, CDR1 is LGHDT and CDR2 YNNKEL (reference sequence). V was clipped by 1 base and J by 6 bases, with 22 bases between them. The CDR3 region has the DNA TGTGCCAGCAGCCAAGTATCAACAGGAGTGGGTTCGGGCGAGCAGTACTTC. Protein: CASSQVSTGVGSGEQYF.

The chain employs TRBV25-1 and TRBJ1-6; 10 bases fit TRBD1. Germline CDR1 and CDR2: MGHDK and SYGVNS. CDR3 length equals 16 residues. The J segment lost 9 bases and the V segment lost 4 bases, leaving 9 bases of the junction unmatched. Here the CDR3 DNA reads TGTGCCAGCAGTGCGCCGGGGACAGGGGTGGTTTCACCCCTCCACTTT. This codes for CASSAPGTGVVSPLHF.

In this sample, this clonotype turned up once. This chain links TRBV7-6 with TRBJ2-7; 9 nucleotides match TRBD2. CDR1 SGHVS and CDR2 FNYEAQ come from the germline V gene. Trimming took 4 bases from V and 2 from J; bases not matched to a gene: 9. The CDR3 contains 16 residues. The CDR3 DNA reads TGTGCCAGCAGCTCATTTAGCGGGAGTACACCCTACGAGCAGTACTTC. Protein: CASSSFSGSTPYEQYF. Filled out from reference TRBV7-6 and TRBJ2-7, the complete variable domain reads GAGVSQSPRYKVTKRGQDVALRCDPISGHVSLYWYRQALGQGPEFLTYFNYEAQQDKSGLPNDRFSAERPEGSISTLTIQRTEQRDSAMYRCASSSFSGSTPYEQYFGPGTRLTVT.

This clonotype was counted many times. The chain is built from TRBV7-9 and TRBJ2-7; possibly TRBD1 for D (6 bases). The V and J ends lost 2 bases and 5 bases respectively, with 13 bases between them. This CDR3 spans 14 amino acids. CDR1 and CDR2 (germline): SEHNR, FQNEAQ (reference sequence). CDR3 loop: CASSLSLGANEQYF. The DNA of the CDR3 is TGTGCCAGCAGCTTATCTCTGGGGGCGAACGAGCAGTACTTC.

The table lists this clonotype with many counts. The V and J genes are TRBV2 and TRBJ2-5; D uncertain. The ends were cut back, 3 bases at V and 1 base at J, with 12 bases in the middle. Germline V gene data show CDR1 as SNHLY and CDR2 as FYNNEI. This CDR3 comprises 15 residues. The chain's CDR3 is CASSDRALRQETQYF. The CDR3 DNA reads TGTGCCAGCAGTGACCGGGCGTTGCGCCAAGAGACCCAGTACTTC.

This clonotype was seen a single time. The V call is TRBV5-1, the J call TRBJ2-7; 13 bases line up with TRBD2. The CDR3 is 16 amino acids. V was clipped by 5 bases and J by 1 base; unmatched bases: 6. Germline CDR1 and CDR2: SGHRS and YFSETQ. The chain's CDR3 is CASRPGTSGISYEQYF. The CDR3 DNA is TGCGCCAGCAGACCCGGGACTAGCGGGATTTCCTACGAGCAGTACTTC. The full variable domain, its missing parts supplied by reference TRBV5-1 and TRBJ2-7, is KAGVTQTPRYLIKTRGQQVTLSCSPISGHRSVSWYQQTPGQGLQFLFEYFSETQRNKGNFPGRFSGRQFSNSRSEMNVSTLELGDSALYLCASRPGTSGISYEQYFGPGTRLTVT.

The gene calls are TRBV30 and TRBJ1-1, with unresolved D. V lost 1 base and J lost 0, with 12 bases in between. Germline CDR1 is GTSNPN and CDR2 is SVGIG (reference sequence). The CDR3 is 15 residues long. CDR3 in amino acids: CAWSASVPMNTEAFF. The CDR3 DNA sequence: TGTGCCTGGAGTGCGTCAGTACCTATGAACACTGAAGCTTTCTTT. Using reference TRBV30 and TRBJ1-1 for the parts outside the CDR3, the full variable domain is SQTIHQWPATLVQPVGSPLSLECTVEGTSNPNLYWYRQAAGRGLQLLFYSVGIGQISSEVPQNLSASRPQDRQFILSSKKLLLSDSGFYLCAWSASVPMNTEAFFGQGTRLTVV.

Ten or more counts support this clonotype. CDR3 in amino acids: CASSVGRATDTQYF. CDR3 in DNA: TGTGCCAGCAGTGTGGGGAGGGCCACAGATACGCAGTATTTT. V is TRBV2 and J is TRBJ2-3; the match to TRBD2 covers 7 bases. V gave up 4 bases and J gave up 2 bases; unmatched junction bases: 3. CDR1 SNHLY and CDR2 FYNNEI come from the germline V gene. This CDR3 region has 14 residues.

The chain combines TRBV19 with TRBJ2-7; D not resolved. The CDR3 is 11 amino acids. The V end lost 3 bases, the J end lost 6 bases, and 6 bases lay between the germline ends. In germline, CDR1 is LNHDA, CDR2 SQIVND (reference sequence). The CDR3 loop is CASSILLEQYF. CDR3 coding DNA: TGTGCCAGTAGTATCCTCCTCGAGCAGTACTTC.

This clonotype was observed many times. CDR3 sequence reads: CAWSWALTNTEAFF. CDR3 DNA sequence: TGTGCCTGGAGTTGGGCCTTAACGAACACTGAAGCTTTCTTT. This chain uses TRBV30 with TRBJ1-1; D call uncertain. Germline lookup yields CDR1 GTSNPN and CDR2 SVGIG (reference sequence). This CDR3 is 14 amino acids long. With 2 bases removed from V and 1 base from J, the gap between germline ends came to 11 bases.

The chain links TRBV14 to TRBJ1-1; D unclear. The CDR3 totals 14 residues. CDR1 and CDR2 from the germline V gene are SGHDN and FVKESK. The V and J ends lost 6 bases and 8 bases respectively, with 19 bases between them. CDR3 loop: CASRPSVWTVEAFF. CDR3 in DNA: TGTGCCAGCAGGCCGAGCGTCTGGACGGTAGAAGCTTTCTTT.

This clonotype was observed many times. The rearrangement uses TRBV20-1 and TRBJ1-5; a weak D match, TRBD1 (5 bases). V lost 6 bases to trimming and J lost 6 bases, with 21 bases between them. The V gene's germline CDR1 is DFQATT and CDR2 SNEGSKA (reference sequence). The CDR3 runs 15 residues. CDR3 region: CSAAGRGNWGQPQHF. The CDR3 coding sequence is TGCAGTGCCGCGGGGAGGGGTAATTGGGGTCAGCCCCAGCATTTT.